This T cell receptor (beta chain) was sequenced for a study of shared clonotypes between healthy human individuals. CDR1 is SQVTM, CDR2 ANQGSEA, per germline. Trimming shortened V by 7 bases and J by 11 bases, and 21 bases separated the two germline ends. CDR3 length equals 13 residues. Sequenced by immunoSEQ multiplex PCR; TCRdb stores in-frame clones only, minus some. The sample has roughly 2.4 million clones, approximately 95% seen once. Specimen: naive CD4+ T cells sorted from blood. The sample's subset: CD45RA+ positively selected. This TCR derives from a man aged 18 to 30 in good health. The chain is built from TRBV29-1 and TRBJ1-3, with TRBD1 as a possible D gene (5 bases). The CDR3 loop reads CSASTGRGDAIYF. The CDR3, as DNA: TGCAGCGCTTCGACCGGACGGGGGGACGCCATATATTTT.